A single sample is the source of the 11 T cell receptor beta chains below, sequenced in a study of T cell responses to AZD1222 COVID-19 vaccine. Assay used: immunoSEQ multiplex PCR; TCRdb lists only in-frame clones, some missing. The sample comprises some 140,000 clones, over 85% of which are singletons, and roughly 5.9% rests with the top ten. Here the sequenced sample was peripheral blood, taken on day 0 of AZD1222 vaccination. The receptors shown here come from an adult in good health.

This clone appeared a single time. The chain carries TRBV6-1 and TRBJ2-7; D may be TRBD1 or TRBD2 (5 bases each). V was clipped by 1 base and J by 7 bases, with 23 bases between them. Germline values: CDR1 MNHNS, CDR2 SASEGT. This CDR3 has 17 residues. The CDR3 bases are TGTGCCAGCAGTGAAGGGGGGTTAAGGAGAAGTTTGGGGGAGCAGTACTTC. Translation gives CASSEGGLRRSLGEQYF.

The rearrangement links TRBV6-4 to TRBJ1-2; 7 bases line up with TRBD1. Trimming took 3 bases from V and 4 from J; bases not matched to a gene: 8. The length of the CDR3 is 15 residues. Per the germline V gene, CDR1 is MRHNA and CDR2 is SNTAGT. The CDR3 region has the DNA TGTGCCAGCAGTGAAGGGGCAGGGGGTTCCTATGGCTACACCTTC. Amino acids: CASSEGAGGSYGYTF.

The J gene is TRBJ1-5, the V gene TRBV6-6; D remains ambiguous. The CDR3 is made up of 15 amino acids. V was cut by 0 bases and J by 2 bases, with 8 bases left in between. Germline assignment: CDR1 MNHNY and CDR2 SVGAGI (reference sequence). Written as DNA, the CDR3 is TGTGCCAGCAGTTACTCGAACCGGGGCAATCAGCCCCAGCATTTT. It encodes CASSYSNRGNQPQHF.

This clone was detected once. This chain links TRBV28 with TRBJ1-4; 7 bases are a match to TRBD1. The junction had 18 bases not matched to a gene; V was cut back by 5 bases and J by 6 bases. This CDR3 is 18 amino acids long. The V gene's germline CDR1 is MDHEN and CDR2 SYDVKM. CDR3 nucleotide sequence: TGTGCCAGCAGTCTAACGCCTAACCGACAGGGTATGGATGAAAAACTGTTTTTT. Translated, it gives CASSLTPNRQGMDEKLFF.

Concerning this clone: The junction does not match germline at one end; this may be a read error. The gene calls are TRBV24-1 and TRBJ2-7, with 12 bases that match TRBD2. The germline V gene has CDR1 KGHDR and CDR2 SFDVKD. The CDR3 extends over 15 amino acids. The CDR3 loop is CATSSGLAGSNEQYF. The CDR3 DNA follows: TGTGCCACCAGCTCGGGACTAGCGGGCTCCAACGAGCAGTACTTC.

The chain has TRBV18 and TRBJ2-7, with 8 bases identical to TRBD2. With V trimmed by 2 bases and J by 1 base, 7 bases remained unmatched. Per germline, CDR1 KGHSH and CDR2 LQKENI. The CDR3 runs to 16 residues. CDR3 in DNA: TGTGCCAGCTCACCAAAAGCGGGGGACGGTTCCTACGAGCAGTACTTC. It translates to CASSPKAGDGSYEQYF.

This sequence joins TRBV5-4 and TRBJ1-5; no firm D call. Germline CDR1 and CDR2: SGHNT and YYREEE (reference sequence). Trimming took off 1 base at V and 9 bases at J, with 8 bases between the two ends. The CDR3 spans 12 residues. The CDR3, as DNA: TGTGCCAGCAGCTTGTATCCAGGGCCCCAGCATTTT. This translates into CASSLYPGPQHF.

The J gene is TRBJ2-3, the V gene TRBV2; TRBD2 matches at 14 bases. Germline V CDR1 and CDR2: SNHLY, FYNNEI. After removal of 6 bases from V and 3 bases from J, the junction contained 2 bases not matched to a gene. This CDR3 has 15 residues. The CDR3 region is CASRWTSGGTDTQYF. The CDR3 DNA sequence: TGTGCCAGCAGGTGGACTAGCGGGGGGACAGATACGCAGTATTTT.

The V gene is TRBV7-2, the J gene TRBJ1-1; unclear D gene. V lost 1 base, J lost 5 bases, and 8 bases lay in between. Germline V gene lookup returns CDR1 SGHTA and CDR2 FQGNSA. The length of the CDR3 is 13 residues. The CDR3 is CASSLEGGTEAFF. Written as DNA, the CDR3 is TGTGCCAGCAGCTTAGAAGGTGGGACTGAAGCTTTCTTT.

The chain links TRBV9 to TRBJ1-4; D possibly corresponds to TRBD1 (6 bases). The CDR3 is made up of 15 amino acids. The germline CDR1 and CDR2 sequences are SGDLS and YYNGEE. V was cut by 1 base and J by 8 bases, with 15 bases left in between. The CDR3 sequence: CASSVWGGPSEKLFF. CDR3 DNA sequence: TGTGCCAGCAGCGTATGGGGGGGCCCGTCGGAAAAACTGTTTTTT.

The V call is TRBV12-3 or TRBV12-4, the J call TRBJ2-3, with D hard to call. The germline V and J ends were trimmed by 5 bases and 4 bases, with 4 bases remaining between them. This CDR3 region has 11 residues. The CDR3 DNA follows: TGTGCCAGCAGTATGGCAGATACGCAGTATTTT. Translating it yields CASSMADTQYF.